This paragraph reports one T cell receptor beta chain. Its recognized antigen is unknown. Base quality data are lacking; no much larger clone is found one base away. Trimming removed 6 bases from V and 6 bases from J; the gene matches leave 1 base unexplained. The CDR1 and CDR2 encoded by the germline V gene (reference sequence) are DFQATT and SNEGSKA. The CDR3 runs 11 amino acids, cysteine and phenylalanine included. CDR3 DNA is the only sequence kept; it has 33 bases, read in frame from the first base. The cohort consisted of 600 to 700 healthy bone marrow donors. At the time of sampling, all cohort members were nominally healthy, though unrecorded immune exposures were likely present. The donor was CMV seronegative and belonged to the group of 320 or so seronegative cohort members. Every donor gave a peripheral blood sample, and the peripheral blood mononuclear cells from that sample were used for TCR beta sequencing. The Qiagen DNeasy Blood Extraction Kit was used to extract genomic DNA from the blood cell samples.

This entry is derived from a study of cytomegalovirus exposure and HLA in healthy donors (dated by TCRdb to 2017 to 2019). Regarding the complete study: According to an earlier analysis of 587 of the donors, roughly 180 million T cells yielded 117 million unique TCR beta sequences and roughly 280 Gb of sequence data. An earlier analysis of around 580 of the donors used high-throughput TCR beta sequencing to judge whether each TCR beta V gene segment behaved as functional or pseudogenic. All discovery cohort repertoires had been generated using a single sequencing platform. The study aimed to test whether signatures of past pathogen exposure could be identified by cataloging public T cell receptors. Roughly 300 gigabases of sequencing data and 70 million to 100 million unique TCR sequences were included in an early release covering over 600 HLA-typed donors. The T cell repertoires of several hundred subjects were profiled by immunosequencing and related to cytomegalovirus serostatus. Five DR-DQ haplotypes were treated as single units for association and clustering because of strong linkage in the cohort. A later analysis re-examined previously published TCR beta repertoires from roughly 720 donors and added high-resolution HLA genotyping to investigate patterns of TCR occurrence. To predict cytomegalovirus infection status, the study brought together high-throughput TCR immunosequencing, statistical association of individual TCRs with disease status, and machine learning. A separate validation cohort of about 110 different subjects was used in addition to the approximately 670-subject first cohort. The number of donors typed differed by locus, with roughly 629-640 for A, B, C, DRB1 and DQB1, 522 for DQA1, approximately 580 for DPA1, and under 490 for DPB1. Among the roughly 390 genotyped donors, about 83% belonged to the genetic ancestry cluster associated with self-reported Caucasian donors. Donor age, sex, ethnicity and CMV serostatus were compiled together with the repertoire data. Rather than using new phenotypic data, the later analysis identified candidate immune exposures from TCR beta sequences and from how often those sequences occurred across donors. Among approximately 370 genotyped donors of the cohort, an average of approximately 240,000 unique TCR beta nucleotide sequences was sequenced per donor, of which about 19% were non-productive. Genome-wide SNP genotypes for about 60% of the roughly 700 donors were used in a later genetic analysis, which treated that subset as a discovery cohort. HLA typing included class I and class II loci at four-digit resolution.

Libraries were prepared through the immunoSEQ multiplex PCR assay. A mixture of 60 forward primers for TCR Vbeta segments and 13 reverse primers for TCR Jbeta segments was used in the multiplex PCR. The CDR3 region of rearranged TCR beta genes was amplified from genomic DNA with a multiplex PCR assay. Amplified TCR beta libraries were sequenced as 87-base-pair reads on the Illumina HiSeq System. In the authors' own workflow: A later analysis counted approximately 76 million unique TCR beta chains across the roughly 700 repertoires, and 9.5 million to 11 million of these chains were shared by at least two donors. A nearest-neighbor algorithm error-corrected the raw reads and collapsed the reads into unique sequences, merging closely related sequences to remove PCR and sequencing errors. V, D and J gene segments were assigned by aligning CDR3 sequences to IMGT reference sequences. For a sequence to be retained, a match of at least six nucleotides was required to both a V gene segment and a J gene segment. A rearrangement was called productive if the CDR3 had no stop codons and remained in frame with V and J, and every other rearrangement was called non-productive. CDR3 was defined by IMGT convention, running from the second conserved V-encoded cysteine to the conserved J-encoded phenylalanine. Sequences without an unambiguous match to a single V gene segment were excluded from the earlier analysis of about 600 of the donors. An earlier analysis of about 600 of the donors called V segments functional above 56.7% productive rearrangements and segregating when the between-donor standard deviation exceeded 5%. A statistical classification framework was developed to diagnose cytomegalovirus status using the catalog of TCR beta chain sequences. In a later analysis, TCR nucleotide sequences were compared against IMGT/GENE-DB human TR gene sequences so that V and J genes could be assigned. In a later analysis, CDR3 sequences and most-parsimonious VDJ recombination scenarios were assigned using the TCRdist pipeline. A later analysis defined each TCR beta chain by its CDR3 amino acid sequence plus V-gene family, and excluded reads lacking a unique V-gene family. To address suspected cross-contamination and a sequencing artifact, a later analysis removed approximately 590 highly shared, low-generation-probability nucleotide sequences. In a later analysis, a clonal expansion index was calculated for each public chain from normalized within-repertoire ranks of inferred template counts. In a later analysis, generation probabilities were computed using a VDJ recombination model fitted to out-of-frame rearrangements, and the results were checked against IGoR. A later analysis scored TCR-TCR, TCR-HLA and TCR-CMV co-occurrence with hypergeometric tests, applying a repertoire-size bias correction to TCR pairs. To estimate false discovery rates, a later analysis permuted the HLA or CMV assignments 20 times. A later analysis grouped co-occurring TCRs with DBSCAN, adding TCRdist sequence similarity when clustering within HLA-allele-positive subsets. Repertoires with fewer than 30,000 or more than 120,000 public chains, plus five repertoires with anomalous nucleotide sharing, were excluded from co-occurrence clustering. TCRdb took this table from immuneACCESS and kept in-frame rearrangements with V and J called. Such tables lack part of the clones; where checked against another copy, unresolved V genes explain under half of the gap, and the rest is unexplained. V, J and clone size were drawn from that table, and D and trimming were deduced from the DNA. Present in this sample are about 190,000 clones, 79% of which were seen just once. The top ten constitute 1.5% to 2% of the sample.

The research as a whole found: A further reported finding was that TCR beta sequences accurately predicted the HLA-A and HLA-B alleles for most subjects in the first cohort. A later genetic analysis associated a missense DCLRE1C variant with V-gene and J-gene trimming of TCR beta chains, and an independent cohort replicated the association. Compared with the roughly 720-donor mean, donors in an Asian-associated ancestry cluster had fewer N-insertions in productive TCRs, according to a later genetic analysis. A later analysis found that HLA-associated TCR beta chains were more clonally expanded and had lower generation probabilities than equally common non-associated chains. A few of the identified cytomegalovirus-associated TCR beta chains were confirmed in vitro to be specific for cytomegalovirus antigens. In a later analysis, 16,951 TCR beta sequences were associated with specific HLA alleles at a false discovery rate of 0.05. Across donors, most TCR sequences were observed very rarely, whereas some public TCRs were present in many individuals. According to a later analysis, parvovirus B19, influenza, CMV and Epstein-Barr virus appeared linked to several top co-occurrence clusters. A cluster of highly shared sequence variants was judged likely to represent a technical artifact of the sequencing pipeline. HLA typing was unavailable for some donors at each locus, so association tests used only the typed subset. Correlated functional status among segregating V segments might reflect linkage disequilibrium, but an unknown experimental factor could not be ruled out. Only TCR beta chains were sequenced in this cohort, and the absence of alpha or paired-chain data limited detectable features. The earlier analysis of almost 600 of the donors excluded roughly 16 rarely observed V segments, including chromosome 9 orphons, because counts were too low. A later analysis found that most CMV-associated TCR beta chains appeared HLA-restricted, with HLA associations seemingly driven largely by CMV exposure. Strong co-occurrence of HLA alleles, especially DR and DQ, made assigning TCR associations to individual alleles difficult. Roughly uniform sequencing depth across donors was assumed in presence/absence analyses, although this assumption may not hold. A total of around 150 TCR beta chains were listed by the study as associated with cytomegalovirus. Immune exposure information for the cohort was limited to CMV serostatus. Because the 87-base-pair reads could not distinguish some IMGT-functional V segments, including TRBV6-2 and TRBV6-3, those segments were excluded. According to a later analysis, TCR association rates differed among HLA loci, with DRB1 alleles showing the most associated TCRs and HLA-C alleles showing the fewest. The classifier was reported to diagnose cytomegalovirus status with high specificity and sensitivity in both the original cohort and the validation cohort. The authors suggested that the approach could potentially be generalized to other disease states and immunological phenotypes. Broadly in line with IMGT annotations, most TCR beta V segments showed up in productive rearrangements about 87% or about 30% of the time in an earlier analysis of 450 to 750 of the donors.

This TCR came from a woman aged 45-65 years in good health and CMV-seronegative. The V and J genes are TRBV20-1 and TRBJ2-1; 8 central nucleotides agree with TRBD1. Sequenced: PBMCs. The CDR3 sequence is CSAGTGNEQFF. At the DNA level, the sequence is TGCAGTGCAGGGACAGGCAATGAGCAGTTCTTC.